These 7 T cell receptor beta chains originate from one sample sequenced in a study of blood T cell repertoires in COVID-19. The method was immunoSEQ multiplex PCR; TCRdb's version includes in-frame clones alone and lacks a portion of them. This sample carries over 400,000 clones, roughly 91% of them seen once, and the ten largest clones take roughly 7.3%. The sample taken for sequencing was peripheral blood. The receptor set was obtained from a woman in her 50s with COVID-19, enrolled during active disease.

The J gene is TRBJ1-1, the V gene TRBV11-2, with a possible D match to TRBD1 (5 bases). CDR1 SGHAT and CDR2 FQNNGV come from the germline V gene. This CDR3 has 11 residues. Trimming took 5 bases from V and 5 from J, leaving 6 bases between them. CDR3 bases: TGTGCCAGCAGCGGGGGGACTGAAGCTTTCTTT. Its protein product is CASSGGTEAFF.

The chain employs TRBV7-9 and TRBJ1-2; D not certain. Germline V gene sequence: CDR1 SEHNR, CDR2 FQNEAQ (reference sequence). The ends were cut back, 5 bases at V and 5 bases at J, with 21 bases in the middle. CDR3 length: 16 amino acids. The CDR3: CASSLLPPGEGYGYTF. The CDR3 DNA reads as TGTGCCAGCAGCCTCCTCCCGCCCGGGGAAGGGTATGGCTACACCTTC. Supplemented by reference TRBV7-9 and TRBJ1-2, the full variable domain reads DTGVSQNPRHKITKRGQNVTFRCDPISEHNRLYWYRQTLGQGPEFLTYFQNEAQLEKSRLLSDRFSAERPKGSFSTLEIQRTEQGDSAMYLCASSLLPPGEGYGYTFGSGTRLTVV.

This clone was counted once. The rearrangement links TRBV28 to TRBJ1-5, with D possibly matching TRBD1 (6 bases). V was clipped by 4 bases and J by 3 bases, with 13 bases between them. The germline V gene encodes CDR1 MDHEN and CDR2 SYDVKM. This CDR3 region has 15 residues. The CDR3, as DNA: TGTGCCAGCAGTTCCGCGGACAGATACAATCAGCCCCAGCATTTT. This codes for CASSSADRYNQPQHF.

This clone was recorded only once. V is TRBV5-5 and J is TRBJ1-5; no clear D. V was trimmed by 0 bases and J by 2 bases, leaving 15 bases between them. CDR1 and CDR2 (germline): SGHKS, YYEKEE (reference sequence). The CDR3 sequence is 17 residues long. The CDR3 spells CASSLAGFRGGNQPQHF. The CDR3 DNA reads as TGTGCCAGCAGCTTGGCTGGTTTCCGCGGAGGCAATCAGCCCCAGCATTTT.

The rearrangement links TRBV5-1 to TRBJ1-4; TRBD1 aligns across 10 bases. CDR1 SGHRS and CDR2 YFSETQ come from the germline V gene. After removal of 0 bases from V and 5 bases from J, the junction contained 7 bases not matched to a gene. The CDR3 length is 17 residues. CDR3 coding DNA: TGCGCCAGCAGCTTGGGAATTTGGGACAGGGGAAATGAAAAACTGTTTTTT. It specifies CASSLGIWDRGNEKLFF.

The J gene is TRBJ1-5, the V gene TRBV6-5; D is ambiguous. The germline V gene has CDR1 MNHEY and CDR2 SVGAGI. The V and J ends lost 5 bases and 2 bases respectively, with 10 bases between them. This CDR3 comprises 14 residues. Written as DNA, the CDR3 is TGTGCCAGCAGTAAGAGTAATGGCAATCAGCCCCAGCATTTT. It yields the protein CASSKSNGNQPQHF.

The chain links TRBV30 to TRBJ1-2; maybe TRBD1 (5 bases). Germline CDR1 reads GTSNPN; CDR2 reads SVGIG (reference sequence). CDR3 size: 11 residues. V shed 4 bases and J shed 8 bases, with 11 bases lying between them. In DNA, the CDR3 is TGTGCCTGGACGGAGGGGTGGGGCTACACCTTC. Translating gives CAWTEGWGYTF. The complete variable domain, with remaining parts taken from reference TRBV30 and TRBJ1-2, reads SQTIHQWPATLVQPVGSPLSLECTVEGTSNPNLYWYRQAAGRGLQLLFYSVGIGQISSEVPQNLSASRPQDRQFILSSKKLLLSDSGFYLCAWTEGWGYTFGSGTRLTVV.